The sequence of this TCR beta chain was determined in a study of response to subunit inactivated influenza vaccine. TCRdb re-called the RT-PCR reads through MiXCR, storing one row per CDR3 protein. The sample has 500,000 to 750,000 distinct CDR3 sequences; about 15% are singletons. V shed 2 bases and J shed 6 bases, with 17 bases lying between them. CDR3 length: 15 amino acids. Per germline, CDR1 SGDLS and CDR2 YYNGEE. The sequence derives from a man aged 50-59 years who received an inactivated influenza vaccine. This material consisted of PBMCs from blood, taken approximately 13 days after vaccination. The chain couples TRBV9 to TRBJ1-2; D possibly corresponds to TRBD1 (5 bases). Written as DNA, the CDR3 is TGTGCCAGCAGCGTTGGGGCCAAGGGTTTCGATGGCTACACCTTC. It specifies CASSVGAKGFDGYTF.